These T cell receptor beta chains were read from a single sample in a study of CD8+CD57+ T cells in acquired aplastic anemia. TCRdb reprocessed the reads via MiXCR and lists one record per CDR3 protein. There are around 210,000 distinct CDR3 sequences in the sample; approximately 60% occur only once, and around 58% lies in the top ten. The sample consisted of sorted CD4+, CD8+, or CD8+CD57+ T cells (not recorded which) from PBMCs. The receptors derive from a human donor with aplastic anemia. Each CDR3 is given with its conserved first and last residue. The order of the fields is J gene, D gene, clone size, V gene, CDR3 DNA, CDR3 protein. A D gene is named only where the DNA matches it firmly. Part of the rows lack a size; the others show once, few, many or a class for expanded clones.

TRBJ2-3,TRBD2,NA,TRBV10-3,TGTGCCATCAGTGAGGCTAGCGGGGTGGCAGATACGCAGTATTTT,CAISEASGVADTQYF
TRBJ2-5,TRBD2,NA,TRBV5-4,TGTGCCAGCAGCCAGTCTAGCGGGGGGGCGGAAGAGACCCAGTACTTC,CASSQSSGGAEETQYF
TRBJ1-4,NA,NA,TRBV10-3,TGTGCCATCAGTGACCAGGGTGTGAGTGAAAAACTGTTTTTT,CAISDQGVSEKLFF
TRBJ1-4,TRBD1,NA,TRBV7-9,TGTGCCAGCAGGCTCAGGGGGCGGCCTGAAAAACTGTTTTTT,CASRLRGRPEKLFF
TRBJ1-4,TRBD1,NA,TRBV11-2,TGTGCCAGCAGCTTGGGACAGAGTAATGAAAAACTGTTTTTT,CASSLGQSNEKLFF
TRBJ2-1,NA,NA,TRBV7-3,TGTGCCAGCGGAACGGACCCTGGATATGAGCAGTTCTTC,CASGTDPGYEQFF
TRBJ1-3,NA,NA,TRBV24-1,TGTGCCACCAGTGATTGGCGGGGAGGAAACACCATATATTTT,CATSDWRGGNTIYF
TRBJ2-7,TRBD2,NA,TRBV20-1,TGCAGTGCTAGAGAATGGCTAGCGGGAGGGTACGAGCAGTACTTC,CSAREWLAGGYEQYF
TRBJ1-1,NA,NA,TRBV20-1,TGCAGTGGACCTCCCGCGGGCCGGCGGAACACTGAAGCTTTCTTT,CSGPPAGRRNTEAFF
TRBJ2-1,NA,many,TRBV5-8,TGTGCCAGCAGCTTCGACCTGGGAGCGGCAGAGCAGTTCTTC,CASSFDLGAAEQFF
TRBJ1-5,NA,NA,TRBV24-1,TGTGCCACCAGTGATTTGCTAGGGTATCAGCCCCAGCATTTT,CATSDLLGYQPQHF
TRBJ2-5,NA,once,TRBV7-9,TGTGCCAGCAGCTTAGTCACACAAGAGACCCAGTACTTC,CASSLVTQETQYF
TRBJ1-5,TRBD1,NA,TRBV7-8,TGTGCCAGCAGCTTAGCGACAGGGGGCGCGGGTCAGCCCCAGCATTTT,CASSLATGGAGQPQHF
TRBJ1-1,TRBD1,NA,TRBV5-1,TGCGCCAGCAGCTGGACAGGGGGAAACACTGAAGCTTTCTTT,CASSWTGGNTEAFF
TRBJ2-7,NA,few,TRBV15,TGTGCCACCAGCAGAGAGGTCCGCGGCTACGAGCAGTACTTC,CATSREVRGYEQYF
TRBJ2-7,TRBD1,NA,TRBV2,TGTGCCAGCAGTGAAGCCGGGACAGCGAGCTCCTACGAGCAGTACTTC,CASSEAGTASSYEQYF
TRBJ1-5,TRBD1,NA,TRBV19,TGTGCCAGTAGTCCGAGGGGACAGCGTGTATCGTATAGCAATCAGCCCCAGCATTTT,CASSPRGQRVSYSNQPQHF
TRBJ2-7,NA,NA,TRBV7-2,TGTGCCAGCAGTAAAATCCACGGAGGAACCTACGAGCAGTACTTC,CASSKIHGGTYEQYF
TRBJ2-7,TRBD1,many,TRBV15,TGTGCCACCAGCGGTCCCGGGACAGGGGGTATCGAGCAGTACTTC,CATSGPGTGGIEQYF
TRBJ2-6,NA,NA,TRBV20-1,TGCAGTGCTAGACGGACTGACGGAACAGGAGGTTACGGGGCCAACGTCCTGACTTTC,CSARRTDGTGGYGANVLTF
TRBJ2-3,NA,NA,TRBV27,TGTGCCAGCAGTTTAGGGGCAGAGGACACAGATACGCAGTATTTT,CASSLGAEDTDTQYF
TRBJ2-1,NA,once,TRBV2,TGTGCCAGCAGGCTAGTCATCGAGCAGTTCTTC,CASRLVIEQFF
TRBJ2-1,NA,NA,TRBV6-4,TGTGCCAGCAGGAGCGGCGTAAACAATGAGCAGTTCTTC,CASRSGVNNEQFF
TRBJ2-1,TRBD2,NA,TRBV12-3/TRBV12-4,TGTGCCAGCAGTTCACTAGCGGGGGGTTACAATGAGCAGTTCTTC,CASSSLAGGYNEQFF
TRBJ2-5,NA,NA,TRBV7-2,TGTGCCAGCAGCCAGCTCCAGGGTGGGGAGCAGTACTTC,CASSQLQGGEQYF
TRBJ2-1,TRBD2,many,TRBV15,TGTGCCACCAGCACGACTAGCGGGATCTACAATGAGCAGTTCTTC,CATSTTSGIYNEQFF
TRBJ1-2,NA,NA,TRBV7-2,TGTGCCAGCAGCTTAGGGCAAATGAGCTATGGCTACACCTTC,CASSLGQMSYGYTF
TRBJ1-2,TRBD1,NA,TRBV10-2,TGCGCCAGCAGTGAAAACACAGGGGTTGGCTACACCTTC,CASSENTGVGYTF
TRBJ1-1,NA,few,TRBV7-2,TGTGCCAGCAGCTTACGGGACACCGATGAAGCTTTCTTT,CASSLRDTDEAFF
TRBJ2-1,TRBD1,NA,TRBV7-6,TGTGCCAGCAGCCCCGGGACAGGGGGCTACAATGAGCAGTTCTTC,CASSPGTGGYNEQFF
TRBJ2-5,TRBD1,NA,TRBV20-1,TGCAGTGCCCGGACAGGGGGAGAGACCCAGTACTTC,CSARTGGETQYF
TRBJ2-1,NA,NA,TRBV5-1,TGCGCCAGCAGCTTGGGGCAGACGTCCTACAATGAGCAGTTCTTC,CASSLGQTSYNEQFF
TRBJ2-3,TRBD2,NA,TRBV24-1,TGTGCCACCAATCCCGGGACTAGCGGAAACACTAGCACAGATACGCAGTATTTT,CATNPGTSGNTSTDTQYF
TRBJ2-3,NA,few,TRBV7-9,TGTGCCAGCAGCTTATCGGGAGAGTTCACAGATACGCAGTATTTT,CASSLSGEFTDTQYF
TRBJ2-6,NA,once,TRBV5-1,TGCGCCAGCAGCTTGAGCCCCAATTCGGCCAACGTCCTGGCTTTC,CASSLSPNSANVLAF
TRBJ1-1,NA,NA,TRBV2,TGTGCCAGCAGTTCCGACAGGTCTGAAGCTTTCTTT,CASSSDRSEAFF
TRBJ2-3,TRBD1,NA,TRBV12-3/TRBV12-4,TGTGCCAGCAGTTCTTACAGGGACAGGGAATGGGATACGCAGTATTTT,CASSSYRDREWDTQYF
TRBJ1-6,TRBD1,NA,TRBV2,TGTGCCAGCACCCGAACAGGGGCCCTCGCACCCCTCCACTTT,CASTRTGALAPLHF
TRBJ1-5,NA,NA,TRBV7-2,TGTGCCAGCAGCGCGCAGGTAGCCCAGCCCCAGCATTTT,CASSAQVAQPQHF
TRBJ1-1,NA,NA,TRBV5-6,TGTGCCAGCAGCCATATTACAGGTGAAGCTTTCTTT,CASSHITGEAFF
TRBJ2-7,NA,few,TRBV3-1,TGTGCCAGCAGCCAAGCCGCCGGGAGAGCGTACGAGCAGTACTTC,CASSQAAGRAYEQYF
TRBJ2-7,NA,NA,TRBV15,TGTGCCACCAGCAGAGAGGACCGCTACGAGCAGTACTTC,CATSREDRYEQYF
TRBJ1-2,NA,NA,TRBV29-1,TGCAGCGTTGATGAGGCAGGAGTTAACTATGGCTACACCTTC,CSVDEAGVNYGYTF
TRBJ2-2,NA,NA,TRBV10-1,TGCGCCAGCAGTGAGAGAGGATTATGGACCGGGGAGCTGTTTTTT,CASSERGLWTGELFF
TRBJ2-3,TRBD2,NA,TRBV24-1,TGTGCCACCAGTGATGGACTAGCGGGAGTGGCAGATACGCAGTATTTT,CATSDGLAGVADTQYF
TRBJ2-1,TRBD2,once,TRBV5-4,TGTGCTAGCAGCTTGAGGACTAGCGGGATCGATGAGCAGTTCTTC,CASSLRTSGIDEQFF
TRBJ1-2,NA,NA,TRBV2,TGTGCCAGCAGTGCGACAGGCAAGGAGTATGGCTACACCTTC,CASSATGKEYGYTF
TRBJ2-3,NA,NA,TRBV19,TGTGCCAGTAGTATAAACGGGGCCAGCACAGATACGCAGTATTTT,CASSINGASTDTQYF
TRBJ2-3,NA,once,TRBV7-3,TGTGCCAGCAGCTTAGGCGGGCGCACAGATACGCAGTATTTT,CASSLGGRTDTQYF
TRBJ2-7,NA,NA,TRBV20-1,TGCAGTGCTAGAGATCTCTTGAACGGGAACTACGAGCAGTACTTC,CSARDLLNGNYEQYF
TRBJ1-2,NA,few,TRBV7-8,TGTGCCAGCAGCTTAGCAAGGCAGAACTATGGCTACACCTTC,CASSLARQNYGYTF